This is a list of T cell receptor beta chains from one sample in a study of CD8+ T cells in alopecia areata. Some clones are missing from TCRdb's copy, which holds only in-frame ones; the method was immunoSEQ multiplex PCR. This sample yields about 120,000 clones, of which about 50% are seen a single time; approximately 0.46% belongs to the top ten. The sample in question was CD4+ T cells sorted from blood, obtained at week 4, from a patient treated with tofacitinib. Source of these receptors: a human donor with alopecia areata. The CDR3 runs from the conserved cysteine through the conserved F or W.

J gene: TRBJ1-6
V gene: TRBV7-9
CDR3 protein: CASSLAAPNSPLHF

J gene: TRBJ1-5
V gene: TRBV2
CDR3 protein: CASRGDTNQPQHF

J gene: TRBJ2-3
V gene: TRBV29-1
CDR3 protein: CSVELLAGGPDTQYF

J gene: TRBJ2-5
V gene: TRBV5-1
CDR3 protein: CASSLGQKETQYF

J gene: TRBJ1-2
V gene: TRBV13
CDR3 protein: CATPETYGYTF

J gene: TRBJ1-1
V gene: TRBV7-9
CDR3 protein: CASSPRQGEGEAFF

J gene: TRBJ1-2
V gene: TRBV7-3
CDR3 protein: CASSFDRGGGYTF

J gene: TRBJ2-3
V gene: TRBV5-1
CDR3 protein: CASSMTSGGSTDTQYF

J gene: TRBJ1-3
V gene: TRBV29-1
CDR3 protein: CSATGTDF

J gene: TRBJ1-1
V gene: TRBV5-6
CDR3 protein: CASRRAGVNTEAFF

J gene: TRBJ2-5
V gene: TRBV7-9
CDR3 protein: CASSLVAAWSQETQYF

J gene: TRBJ1-1
V gene: TRBV14
CDR3 protein: CASSRTGTGQRNTEAFF

J gene: TRBJ1-2
V gene: TRBV29-1
CDR3 protein: CSVGTGTTSYGYTF

J gene: TRBJ2-1
V gene: TRBV7-3
CDR3 protein: CASSFGTSTYNEQFF

J gene: TRBJ2-7
V gene: TRBV6-5
CDR3 protein: CASSYSLTGATYEQYF

J gene: TRBJ2-3
V gene: TRBV28
CDR3 protein: CASRGGGSYTDTQYF

J gene: TRBJ2-7
V gene: TRBV4-1
CDR3 protein: CASSVQGVGGYEQYF

J gene: TRBJ1-1
V gene: TRBV20-1
CDR3 protein: CSASRPEAFF

J gene: TRBJ2-6
V gene: TRBV30
CDR3 protein: CAWSPRGSGANVLTF

J gene: TRBJ2-2
V gene: TRBV5-1
CDR3 protein: CASSSGQTNTGELFF

J gene: TRBJ2-7
V gene: TRBV7-2
CDR3 protein: CASSFEISYEQYF

J gene: TRBJ1-2
V gene: TRBV4-1
CDR3 protein: CASSQVGTGGYTF

J gene: TRBJ2-1
V gene: TRBV5-1
CDR3 protein: CASSSLKQGHEQFF

J gene: TRBJ2-7
V gene: TRBV25-1
CDR3 protein: CASSMPRGPGDEQYF

J gene: TRBJ1-1
V gene: TRBV9
CDR3 protein: CASSEDSYTEAFF

J gene: TRBJ1-1
V gene: TRBV30
CDR3 protein: CAWNRGNTEAFF

J gene: TRBJ1-5
V gene: TRBV10-1
CDR3 protein: CASSESWDQPQHF

J gene: TRBJ2-3
V gene: TRBV5-1
CDR3 protein: CASSIGTSGGTDTQYF

J gene: TRBJ2-7
V gene: TRBV6-1
CDR3 protein: CASSEVGNGEQYF

J gene: TRBJ2-2
V gene: TRBV27
CDR3 protein: CASSLIPTVNTGELFF

J gene: TRBJ1-1
V gene: TRBV2
CDR3 protein: CASSKGLNTEAFF

J gene: TRBJ2-6
V gene: TRBV9
CDR3 protein: CASSVGGSGANVLTF

J gene: TRBJ2-2
V gene: TRBV6-5
CDR3 protein: CASSLRPSTGELFF

J gene: TRBJ1-5
V gene: TRBV30
CDR3 protein: CAWSMHNPPQPQHF

J gene: TRBJ2-5
V gene: TRBV7-9
CDR3 protein: CASSLSGASQTQYF

J gene: TRBJ1-5
V gene: TRBV16
CDR3 protein: CASSQSGQGARPQHF

J gene: TRBJ1-2
V gene: TRBV27
CDR3 protein: CASSLLGAQNGYTF

J gene: TRBJ2-7
V gene: TRBV4-1
CDR3 protein: CASSQVGAGGTYEQYF

J gene: TRBJ1-2
V gene: TRBV30
CDR3 protein: CAWSLDRGGYGYTF

J gene: TRBJ2-1
V gene: TRBV5-1
CDR3 protein: CASSLITGLINEQFF

J gene: TRBJ2-1
V gene: TRBV29-1
CDR3 protein: CSGQVAGAYNEQFF

J gene: TRBJ2-2
V gene: TRBV5-1
CDR3 protein: CASSTTPLAGDTGELFF

J gene: TRBJ1-5
V gene: TRBV6-1
CDR3 protein: CASSEGGAHQPQHF